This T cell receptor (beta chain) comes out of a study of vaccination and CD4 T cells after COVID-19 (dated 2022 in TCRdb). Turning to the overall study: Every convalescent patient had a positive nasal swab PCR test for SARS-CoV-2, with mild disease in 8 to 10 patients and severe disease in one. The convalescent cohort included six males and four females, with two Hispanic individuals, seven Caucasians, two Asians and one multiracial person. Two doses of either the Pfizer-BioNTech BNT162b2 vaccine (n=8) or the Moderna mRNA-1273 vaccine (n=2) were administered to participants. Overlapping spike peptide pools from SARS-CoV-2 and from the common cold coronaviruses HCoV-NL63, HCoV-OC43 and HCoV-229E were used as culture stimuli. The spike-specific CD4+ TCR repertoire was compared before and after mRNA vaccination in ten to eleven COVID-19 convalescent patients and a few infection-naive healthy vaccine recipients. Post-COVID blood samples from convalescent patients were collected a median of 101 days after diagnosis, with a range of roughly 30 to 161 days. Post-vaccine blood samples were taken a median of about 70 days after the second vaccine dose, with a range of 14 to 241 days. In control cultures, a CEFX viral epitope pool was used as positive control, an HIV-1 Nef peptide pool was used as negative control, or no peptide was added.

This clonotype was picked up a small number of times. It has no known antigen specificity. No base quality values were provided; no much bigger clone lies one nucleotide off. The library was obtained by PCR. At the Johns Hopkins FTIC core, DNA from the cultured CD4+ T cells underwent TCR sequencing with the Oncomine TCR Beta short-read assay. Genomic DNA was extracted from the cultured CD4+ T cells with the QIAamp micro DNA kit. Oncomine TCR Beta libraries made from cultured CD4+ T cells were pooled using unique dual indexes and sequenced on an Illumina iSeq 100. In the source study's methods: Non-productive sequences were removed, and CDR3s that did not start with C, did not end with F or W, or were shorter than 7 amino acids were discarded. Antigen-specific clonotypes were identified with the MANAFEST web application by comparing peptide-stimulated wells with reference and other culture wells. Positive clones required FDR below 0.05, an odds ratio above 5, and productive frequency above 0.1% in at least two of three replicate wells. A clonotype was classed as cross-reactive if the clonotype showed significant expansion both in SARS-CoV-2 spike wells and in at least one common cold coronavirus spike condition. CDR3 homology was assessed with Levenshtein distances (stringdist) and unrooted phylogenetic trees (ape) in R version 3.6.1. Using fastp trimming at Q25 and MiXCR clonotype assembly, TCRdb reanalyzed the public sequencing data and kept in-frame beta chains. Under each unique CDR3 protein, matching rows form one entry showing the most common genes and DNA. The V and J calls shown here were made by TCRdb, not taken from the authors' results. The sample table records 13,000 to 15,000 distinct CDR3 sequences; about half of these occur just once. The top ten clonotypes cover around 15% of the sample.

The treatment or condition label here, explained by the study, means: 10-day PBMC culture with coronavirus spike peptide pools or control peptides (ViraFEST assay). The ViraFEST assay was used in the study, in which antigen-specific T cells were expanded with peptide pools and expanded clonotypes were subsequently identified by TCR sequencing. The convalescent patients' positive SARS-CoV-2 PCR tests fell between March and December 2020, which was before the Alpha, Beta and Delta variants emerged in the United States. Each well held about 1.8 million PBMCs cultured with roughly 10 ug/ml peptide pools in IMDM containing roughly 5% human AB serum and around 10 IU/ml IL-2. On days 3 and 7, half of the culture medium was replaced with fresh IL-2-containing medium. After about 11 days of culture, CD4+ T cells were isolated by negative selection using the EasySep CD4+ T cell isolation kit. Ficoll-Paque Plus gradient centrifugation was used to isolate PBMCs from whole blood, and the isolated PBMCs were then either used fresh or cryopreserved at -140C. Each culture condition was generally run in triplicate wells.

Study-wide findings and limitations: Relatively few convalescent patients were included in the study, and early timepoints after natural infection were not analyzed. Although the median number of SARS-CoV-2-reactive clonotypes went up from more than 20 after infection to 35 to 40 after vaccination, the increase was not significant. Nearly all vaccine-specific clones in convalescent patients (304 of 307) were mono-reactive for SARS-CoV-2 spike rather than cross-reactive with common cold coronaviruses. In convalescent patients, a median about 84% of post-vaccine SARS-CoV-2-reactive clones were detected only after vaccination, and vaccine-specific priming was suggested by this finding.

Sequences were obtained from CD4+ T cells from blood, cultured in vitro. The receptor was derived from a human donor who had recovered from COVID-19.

The CDR3 protein sequence reads: CSVEDPAGSGTGELFF. The nucleotide sequence is given as TGCAGCGTTGAAGATCCGGCAGGTTCGGGCACCGGGGAGCTGTTTTTT. The rearranged segments are TRBV29-1 and TRBJ2-2; the D gene is unclear. V gives up 0 bases and J gives up 4 bases, and the segment between their germline ends measures 15 bases. Reading the germline V gene gives CDR1 SQVTM and CDR2 ANQGSEA. The CDR3 sequence holds 16 residues, the cysteine and phenylalanine included. Only the CDR3 region is kept as DNA, spanning 48 bases read in frame from base 1.